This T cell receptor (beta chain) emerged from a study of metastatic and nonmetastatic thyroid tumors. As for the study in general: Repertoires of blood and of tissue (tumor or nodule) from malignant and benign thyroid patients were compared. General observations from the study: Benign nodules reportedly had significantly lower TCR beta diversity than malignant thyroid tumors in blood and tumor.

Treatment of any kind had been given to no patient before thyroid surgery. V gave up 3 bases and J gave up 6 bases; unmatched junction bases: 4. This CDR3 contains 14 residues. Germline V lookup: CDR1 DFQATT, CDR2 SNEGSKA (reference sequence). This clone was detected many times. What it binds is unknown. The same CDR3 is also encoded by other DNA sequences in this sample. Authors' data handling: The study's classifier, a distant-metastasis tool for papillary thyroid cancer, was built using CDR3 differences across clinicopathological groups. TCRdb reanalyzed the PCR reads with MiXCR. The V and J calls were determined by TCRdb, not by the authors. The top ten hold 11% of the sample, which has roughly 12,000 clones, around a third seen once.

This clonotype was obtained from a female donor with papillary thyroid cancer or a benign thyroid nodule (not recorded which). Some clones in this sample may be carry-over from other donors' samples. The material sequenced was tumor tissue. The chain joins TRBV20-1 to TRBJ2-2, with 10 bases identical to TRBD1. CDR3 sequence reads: CSARTGGASGELFF. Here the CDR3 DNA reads TGCAGTGCTAGGACAGGGGGCGCTTCCGGGGAGCTGTTTTTT.